The clone carrying this TCR beta chain occurred a few times. No antigen is known for it. Researchers ran the PCR with 60 Vbeta and 13 Jbeta primers. Libraries were prepared by immunoSEQ multiplex PCR; TCRdb keeps only in-frame clonotypes and omits some of them. Among 150,000 to 200,000 clones, approximately 78% were seen once, and the ten largest hold around 14%. The data are from a study of cytomegalovirus exposure and HLA in healthy donors. Whole-study context: Some 200 million T cells yielded approximately 110 million unique TCR beta sequences in earlier analysis.

The V gene lost 0 bases and the J gene lost 11 bases, with 13 bases spanning the gap. Looked up from germline, CDR1 is LGHNA and CDR2 is YSLEER. The CDR3 spans 14 residues. Study-wide results and caveats: A classifier reportedly called cytomegalovirus status with high sensitivity and specificity.

The origin of this receptor is a woman in her twenties or thirties in good health and CMV-seropositive. The rearrangement joins TRBV4-3 to TRBJ1-4; possibly TRBD1 for D (6 bases). The sample consisted of PBMCs. DNA of the CDR3: TGCGCCAGCAGCCAAGATGACAGGTCGGGGAAACTGTTTTTT. This sequence encodes CASSQDDRSGKLFF.